The clone carrying this T cell receptor beta chain was seen only a few times. Its antigen is as yet unknown. The source of the sample is a study of T cells in Graves' hyperthyroidism and ophthalmopathy. Study in general: Peripheral blood was secured at the point of initial diagnosis, before any treatment. Study observations and caveats: From stable hyperthyroidism, ophthalmopathy was set apart by a 13 V-J model.

Germline V gives CDR1 MNHNS, CDR2 SASEGT. The ends were cut back, 4 bases at V and 2 bases at J, with 11 bases in the middle. CDR3 length equals 14 residues. Each 10 ml fresh peripheral blood draw supplied the PBMCs. Researchers took RNA transcripts and amplified the TCR beta CDR3 regions from them. A first-round RT-PCR of the TCR CDR3 used the HTBI primer set. TCRdb re-derived calls from the multiplex PCR reads in MiXCR, one entry per CDR3 protein. The sample shows 300,000 or so distinct CDR3 sequences, 18% of them seen only once. The specimen was blood. This TCR was sampled from a woman in her forties or fifties with Graves' hyperthyroidism. The gene calls are TRBV6-1 and TRBJ2-5, with D possibly TRBD1 on 5 matching bases. CDR3 nucleotide sequence: TGTGCCAGCAGTGGACCGACAGATCAAGAGACCCAGTACTTC. Translation gives CASSGPTDQETQYF.